The next 18 T cell receptor beta chains were all read from a single sample in a study of shared clonotypes between healthy human individuals. Only in-frame clones appear in the TCRdb table, and some are missing; sequencing was by immunoSEQ multiplex PCR. The data show 2,100,000 or so clones, 90% to 96% seen once. What was sequenced was naive CD4+ T cells sorted from blood. Indicated subset: CD45RA+ positively selected. These receptor sequences come from a man between 18 and 35 years old in good health.

The gene calls are TRBV6-1 and TRBJ1-1; 7 bases fit TRBD1. Germline V CDR1 and CDR2: MNHNS, SASEGT. The junction had 5 bases not matched to a gene; V was cut back by 6 bases and J by 1 base. The CDR3 extends over 14 amino acids. The CDR3 is CASRPGTANTEAFF. CDR3 in DNA: TGTGCCAGCAGACCCGGGACAGCGAACACTGAAGCTTTCTTT.

Remarks on this clone: The same CDR3 also results from other DNA sequences found in this sample. The chain carries TRBV2 and TRBJ2-7; 7 nucleotides align to TRBD2. Looked up from germline, CDR1 is SNHLY and CDR2 is FYNNEI. CDR3 length: 13 residues. J lost 2 bases, V lost 4 bases, and 2 bases had no gene match. This chain's CDR3 is CASSGLAAYEQYF. For the CDR3, the DNA is TGTGCCAGCAGTGGGCTAGCGGCCTACGAGCAGTACTTC.

The J gene is TRBJ2-7, the V gene TRBV5-4, with 10 nucleotides matching TRBD1. J gave up 7 bases and V 2 bases, and 3 bases lay outside the gene matches. The CDR3 contains 13 residues. Germline V CDR1 and CDR2: SGHNT, YYREEE (reference sequence). For the CDR3, the DNA is TGTGCCAGCAGCTTAGACAGGGGGCGTGAGCAGTACTTC. This encodes CASSLDRGREQYF. Drawing the rest from reference TRBV5-4 and TRBJ2-7, the complete variable domain is ETGVTQSPTHLIKTRGQQVTLRCSSQSGHNTVSWYQQALGQGPQFIFQYYREEENGRGNFPPRFSGLQFPNYSSELNVNALELDDSALYLCASSLDRGREQYFGPGTRLTVT.

The J gene is TRBJ1-2, the V gene TRBV6-5; 8 positions match TRBD1. The V segment lost 0 bases and the J segment 8 bases; nucleotides outside the gene matches: 5. The germline CDR1 and CDR2 sequences are MNHEY and SVGAGI. The CDR3 loop spans 14 amino acids. The CDR3 coding sequence is TGTGCCAGCAGTTACTCTGCAGGGGGCGCAGGCTACACCTTC. It is translated as CASSYSAGGAGYTF.

CDR3 protein: CASSSTVNTEAFF. The CDR3 DNA reads as TGTGCCAGCAGTTCGACAGTGAACACTGAAGCTTTCTTT. The chain combines TRBV6-5 with TRBJ1-1, with D tentatively TRBD1 (5 bases). Germline-derived CDR1 and CDR2 are MNHEY and SVGAGI. Trimming took off 4 bases at V and 0 bases at J, with 6 bases between the two ends. The CDR3 contains 13 residues.

On this clone itself: Other DNA sequences in the same sample also yield this CDR3. CDR3 loop: CASSLGGGTYEQYF. DNA of the CDR3: TGTGCCAGCAGCTTGGGAGGGGGCACCTACGAGCAGTACTTC. The genes are TRBV11-2 and TRBJ2-7; D could derive from TRBD1 or TRBD2 (7 bases each). Deletions cut 3 bases from V and 2 bases from J, with 11 bases between. CDR3 size: 14 residues. Germline assignment: CDR1 SGHAT and CDR2 FQNNGV.

There are a few counts of this clone. Different DNA sequences within this sample yield the same CDR3. This chain connects TRBV5-1 to TRBJ2-5; D ambiguous. V was shortened by 5 bases and J by 1 base, with 3 bases between the two germline ends. This CDR3 contains 11 residues. Per the germline V gene, CDR1 is SGHRS and CDR2 is YFSETQ. The CDR3 is CASSIQETQYF. The DNA of the CDR3 is TGCGCCAGCAGTATCCAAGAGACCCAGTACTTC.

The chain couples TRBV30 to TRBJ1-1, with D unresolved. The CDR3 is 10 amino acids. V lost 6 bases, J lost 0 bases, and 2 bases lay in between. Germline V CDR1 and CDR2: GTSNPN, SVGIG (reference sequence). The CDR3 reads CACLNTEAFF. Here the CDR3 DNA reads TGTGCCTGCTTGAACACTGAAGCTTTCTTT.

V and J are TRBV25-1 and TRBJ2-5, with TRBD2 matching 7 bases. The CDR3 totals 15 residues. With 5 bases clipped from V and 2 bases from J, the junction kept 8 bases outside the gene matches. The V gene's germline CDR1 is MGHDK and CDR2 SYGVNS. DNA of the CDR3: TGTGCCAGCAGTACCCTTGGGGGGGGACAAGAGACCCAGTACTTC. Amino acids: CASSTLGGGQETQYF.

The J gene is TRBJ1-1, the V gene TRBV19, with no clear D. Germline V gene data show CDR1 as LNHDA and CDR2 as SQIVND (reference sequence). V was clipped by 1 base and J by 0 bases, with 9 bases between them. This CDR3 has 15 residues. In DNA, the CDR3 is TGTGCCAGTAGTATAGGCGCAGGTGTGAACACTGAAGCTTTCTTT. Protein product: CASSIGAGVNTEAFF.

Concerning this clone: Just one base apart from a much larger clone, this may be a read error. At the DNA level, this CDR3 is encoded by other sequences in the same sample as well. J is TRBJ1-5 and V is TRBV9; D is unresolved. With 0 bases removed from V and 2 bases from J, the gap between germline ends came to 3 bases. This CDR3 region has 13 residues. Germline V lookup: CDR1 SGDLS, CDR2 YYNGEE. The CDR3 DNA follows: TGTGCCAGCAGCGTAGATGGCAATCAGCCCCAGCATTTT. This gives the protein CASSVDGNQPQHF.

The chain couples TRBV19 to TRBJ2-1, with 15 bases matching TRBD2. Per germline, CDR1 LNHDA and CDR2 SQIVND (reference sequence). The V and J ends lost 8 bases and 0 bases, in that order; junction bases with no gene match: 11. CDR3 size: 19 residues. The CDR3 nucleotides are TGTGCCAGTCGTAATCCGGGACTAGCGGGAGGAAGCTCCTACAATGAGCAGTTCTTC. It encodes CASRNPGLAGGSSYNEQFF.

V gene TRBV6-1 combines with J gene TRBJ2-3; no firm D call. Germline V gene lookup returns CDR1 MNHNS and CDR2 SASEGT. CDR3 length equals 15 residues. Trimming left V 1 base short and J 2 bases short, with 10 bases between. The CDR3 loop is CASSEGQVYTDTQYF. CDR3 coding DNA: TGTGCCAGCAGTGAAGGGCAGGTATACACAGATACGCAGTATTTT.

CDR3 sequence reads: CASSQTALTDTQYF. CDR3 nucleotide sequence: TGCGCCAGCAGCCAGACTGCTCTCACAGATACGCAGTATTTT. The gene calls are TRBV5-1 and TRBJ2-3; D is undetermined. With 4 bases removed from V and 2 bases from J, the gap between germline ends came to 11 bases. Per the germline V gene, CDR1 is SGHRS and CDR2 is YFSETQ. The CDR3 extends over 14 amino acids.

The chain employs TRBV4-1 and TRBJ1-4; D is perhaps TRBD1 (6 bases). The V and J ends lost 1 base and 7 bases respectively, with 10 bases between them. The CDR3 loop spans 14 amino acids. Germline V gives CDR1 MGHRA, CDR2 YSYEKL. The CDR3 DNA sequence: TGCGCCAGCAGCCAAGGACAGGTCCTTGAAAAACTGTTTTTT. Its translation is CASSQGQVLEKLFF.

DNA of the CDR3: TGTGCCAGCAGCCCATCTCGCCGGGAGGGCCTATACACTGAAGCTTTCTTT. Translated, it gives CASSPSRREGLYTEAFF. V is TRBV7-9 and J is TRBJ1-1; D uncertain. Germline V CDR1 and CDR2: SEHNR, FQNEAQ (reference sequence). Trimming took off 5 bases at V and 3 bases at J, with 22 bases between the two ends. The CDR3 contains 17 residues.

Remarks on this clone: The same CDR3 also results from other DNA sequences found in this sample. This rearrangement joins TRBV9 to TRBJ1-2, with TRBD1 as a possible D gene (6 bases). Germline CDR1 reads SGDLS; CDR2 reads YYNGEE. V lost 0 bases and J lost 2, with 8 bases in between. The CDR3 length is 14 residues. The CDR3 DNA is TGTGCCAGCAGCGTAGGTACAGGGAACTATGGCTACACCTTC. This gives the protein CASSVGTGNYGYTF. The full variable domain, with the rest looked up from reference TRBV9 and TRBJ1-2, is DSGVTQTPKHLITATGQRVTLRCSPRSGDLSVYWYQQSLDQGLQFLIQYYNGEERAKGNILERFSAQQFPDLHSELNLSSLELGDSALYFCASSVGTGNYGYTFGSGTRLTVV.

Comment on this clone: Other DNA sequences in this sample translate to the same CDR3. The chain joins TRBV4-1 to TRBJ2-1; 9 bases align to TRBD2. The CDR3 covers 15 residues. Germline-derived CDR1 and CDR2 are MGHRA and YSYEKL. The V segment lost 1 base and the J segment 3 bases; nucleotides outside the gene matches: 1. Here the CDR3 DNA reads TGCGCCAGCAGCCAAGGGCGGGAGGGCTACAATGAGCAGTTCTTC. Translation: CASSQGREGYNEQFF.